Below, 10 T cell receptor beta chains from the same sample are listed, as sequenced in a study of T cell responses to AZD1222 COVID-19 vaccine. The table came from immunoSEQ multiplex PCR; TCRdb's copy has only in-frame clones and leaves some out. Found here are 120,000 or so clones, 85% to 90% of them singletons; the top ten hold approximately 7.6%. Source: peripheral blood, taken on day 0 of AZD1222 vaccination. The receptors stem from an adult in good health.

The V and J genes are TRBV15 and TRBJ2-3; TRBD1 matches 9 bases. Trimming at V came to 5 bases and at J to 9 bases, leaving 12 bases not matched to a gene. CDR1 and CDR2 from the germline V gene are LNHNV and YYDKDF (reference sequence). The CDR3 totals 15 residues. CDR3 residues: CATSHRDRATGTQYF. CDR3 bases: TGTGCCACCAGCCACCGGGACAGGGCCACGGGCACGCAGTATTTT.

This chain connects TRBV25-1 to TRBJ2-7, with D unresolved. The CDR3 runs to 12 residues. Trimming removed 2 bases from V and 2 bases from J, with 4 bases in between. Germline V gene lookup returns CDR1 MGHDK and CDR2 SYGVNS. CDR3 in amino acids: CASSETPYEQYF. CDR3 sequence (DNA): TGTGCCAGCAGTGAAACCCCCTACGAGCAGTACTTC.

J is TRBJ2-1 and V is TRBV5-4; 10 bases fit TRBD2. Germline V gene lookup returns CDR1 SGHNT and CDR2 YYREEE (reference sequence). The CDR3 length is 14 residues. V lost 4 bases, J lost 6 bases, and 4 bases stayed unmatched. CDR3 DNA: TGTGCCAGCAGCCTAGCGGGAGAACGCAATGAGCAGTTCTTC. This codes for CASSLAGERNEQFF.

The chain recombines TRBV9 with TRBJ2-5, with a tentative D call TRBD2 (5 bases). CDR3 length: 13 residues. Deletions cut 4 bases from V and 4 bases from J, with 11 bases between. Germline values: CDR1 SGDLS, CDR2 YYNGEE. CDR3 amino acids: CASSPSRGETQYF. CDR3 DNA: TGTGCCAGCAGCCCCTCCCGGGGAGAGACCCAGTACTTC.

The gene calls are TRBV11-2 and TRBJ1-2, with 8 bases aligning to TRBD1. CDR3 length: 19 residues. Germline CDR1 and CDR2: SGHAT and FQNNGV. V lost 4 bases to trimming and J lost 1 base; unmatched junction nucleotides: 17. The DNA for the CDR3 is TGTGCCAGCAGCTCCCTAGCCGGGACAGGCCAGGGGGTTAACTATGGCTACACCTTC. It specifies CASSSLAGTGQGVNYGYTF.

The genes are TRBV4-2 and TRBJ1-2; D uncertain. The CDR3 is 15 residues long. Germline assignment: CDR1 LGHNA and CDR2 YNFKEQ. Between the trimmed V and J ends, which lost 0 bases and 2 bases, there was a span of 10 bases. CDR3 residues: CASSQDLPSNYGYTF. In nucleotides, the CDR3 is TGTGCCAGCAGCCAAGATTTACCCAGCAACTATGGCTACACCTTC.

This clone showed up just a few times. The chain employs TRBV28 and TRBJ1-2, with 8 bases aligning to TRBD1. J gave up 5 bases and V 4 bases, and 9 bases lay outside the gene matches. Per the germline V gene, CDR1 is MDHEN and CDR2 is SYDVKM. This CDR3 comprises 15 residues. The DNA of the CDR3 is TGTGCCAGCAGTTCTAGGACAGGGATACCTTATGGCTACACCTTC. This codes for CASSSRTGIPYGYTF.

The genes are TRBV2 and TRBJ1-5; perhaps TRBD1 as D (5 bases). In germline, CDR1 is SNHLY, CDR2 FYNNEI. The V end lost 7 bases, the J end lost 3 bases, and 16 bases lay between the germline ends. This CDR3 spans 15 amino acids. In DNA, the CDR3 is TGTGCCAGCAAGCCCCCCGGGGCCCCCAATCAGCCCCAGCATTTT. It translates to CASKPPGAPNQPQHF.

This clone was recorded once. The chain recombines TRBV19 with TRBJ1-3, with D unclear. V lost 5 bases and J lost 5, with 19 bases in between. The CDR3 contains 16 residues. Germline values: CDR1 LNHDA, CDR2 SQIVND (reference sequence). The CDR3 reads CASSPQFGFRRNTIYF. In DNA form, the CDR3 reads TGTGCCAGTAGTCCGCAGTTCGGGTTCCGCCGAAACACCATATATTTT.

The rearrangement joins TRBV6-5 to TRBJ2-7; the D gene is possibly TRBD2 (5 bases). This CDR3 comprises 14 residues. With 6 bases removed from V and 4 bases from J, the gap between germline ends came to 16 bases. Germline V lookup: CDR1 MNHEY, CDR2 SVGAGI. As DNA, the CDR3 is TGTGCCAGCAGGAAGGGCGAGGGCGGTTACGAGCAGTACTTC. It encodes CASRKGEGGYEQYF.